This T cell receptor (beta chain) was recorded in a study of T cells in Graves' hyperthyroidism and ophthalmopathy (dated by TCRdb to the late 2010s). About the full investigation: Peripheral blood was sampled at the time of initial diagnosis, prior to any treatment. To identify TCR V-J signatures that set the groups apart, the researchers used a discovery cohort of 95 to 100 patients, made up of under 45 with Graves' ophthalmopathy and approximately 57 with stable Graves' hyperthyroidism. Whether ophthalmopathy could be predicted prospectively was tested in an independent validation cohort made up of under 20 hyperthyroidism patients plus 17 patients who later progressed to ophthalmopathy. The 90 to 100 discovery patients were randomly split 7:3 into training and test sets. The study also compared thyroid tissue and blood T-cell repertoires from about 6 Graves' hyperthyroidism patients. Following sampling, methimazole starting at 30 mg daily was given to hyperthyroidism patients, and high-dose intravenous methylprednisolone was given to ophthalmopathy patients. The paper reports TCR Vbeta CDR3 sequencing of approximately 130 peripheral blood samples: approximately 41 ophthalmopathy, about 75 hyperthyroidism and around 17 progressor patients. Results and caveats for the whole study, not just this receptor: Most expanded thyroid clonotypes (frequency above 0.001) were also detected in blood, suggesting blood repertoires may reflect thyroid immune responses. A model built on a 13 V-J signature distinguished ophthalmopathy from stable hyperthyroidism, reaching roughly 88% sensitivity and 81% to 83% specificity in cross-validation and 80%/75% in testing. In validation, the model predicted progression to ophthalmopathy with 55% to 71% sensitivity and over 72% specificity, a median of approximately 6.5 months before onset. No statistical method was used to fix the sample size in advance, and group allocation was not hidden from the investigators.

This clonotype was counted ten times or more. Its antigen is currently not known. No base qualities exist here, and no much larger clone lies one base off it. Graves' hyperthyroidism was defined as stable when no progression to ophthalmopathy occurred over 18 months of follow-up. The hyperthyroidism patients were between 18 and 65 years old and newly diagnosed, with a disease duration of less than 2 months. Exclusion was applied to patients with uncontrolled infections, other autoimmune diseases, pregnancy or lactation. Diagnoses were established on the basis of clinical symptoms, serum thyroxine and TRAb, thyroid ultrasound, and orbital computed tomography. Ficoll-Paque density gradient centrifugation was used to isolate PBMCs from 9.5 to 10 ml of fresh peripheral blood. Total RNA was extracted with Trizol reagent, and quality was checked on an Agilent 2100 Bioanalyzer. Including cysteine and phenylalanine, the CDR3 has 15 amino acids. Only the CDR3 part of the read is kept: 45 bases, read in frame from the first base. CDR1 and CDR2 are drawn from the germline V gene (reference sequence): DFQATT, SNEGSKA. Trimming accounts for 5 bases at V and 2 bases at J, while the number of junction bases matched to no gene is 8.

The TCR beta CDR3 regions were amplified from RNA transcripts. The first round of RT-PCR for the TCR CDR3 was performed with the HTBI primer set and the Qiagen OneStep RT-PCR kit. A second multiplex PCR round built the libraries, followed by size selection and purification. Sequencing of the libraries was done on an Illumina HiSeq2000 using paired-end 100 bp reads. On the study's bioinformatics: SOAPnuke was used to process the raw data, removing reads that contained adapters or uncalled bases, had a mean Phred below 15, or lacked an exact match to the constant primer or identifier. High-quality paired reads were merged with COPE v1.2.5, and unique nucleotide sequences were defined as clonotypes. MiTCR v1.1 was used to align clonotypes to the IMGT TRBV, TRBD and TRBJ reference segments. Analysis was restricted to V-J combinations with a frequency above 0.0001, which covered roughly 99% of repertoires. A TCS score was defined as the ratio between F50 (clonal expansion) and ExV (chaos), using BLOSUM62-based TCRdist between CDR3 peptides within each V-J. Welch's t-statistics and random forest reduced around 520 V-J features to 13, which were used in a naive Bayes classifier (R e1071). The Morisita-Horn index was used to measure how similar the thyroid and blood repertoires were. The public reads were run again by TCRdb, first through fastp at Q25 and then through MiXCR, and only productive beta chains were kept. Rows with one shared CDR3 protein collapse into an entry with the most common genes and DNA. The V and J calls follow TCRdb's processing rather than the paper's. For this sample there are 700,000 to 950,000 distinct CDR3 sequences; roughly a third appear just once. The biggest ten clones account for more than 25% of the sample.

Rearrangement joined TRBV20-1 to TRBJ1-5, with 8 bases in between that match TRBD1. The receptor was isolated from a woman in her forties with Graves' hyperthyroidism. Sequenced material: blood. CDR3 reads: CSAPMKQGGNQPQHF. The sequenced DNA is TGCAGTGCTCCCATGAAACAGGGGGGCAATCAGCCCCAGCATTTT.